What follows are 7 T cell receptor beta chains derived from one specimen sequenced in a study of identical twins. TCRdb itself ran the 5' RACE reads through MiXCR, one entry per CDR3 protein. In the table there are about 570,000 distinct CDR3 sequences, around a tenth of which are singletons. These same records also appear under a second study, on yellow fever vaccine responses in identical twins.

Material: PBMCs. The receptor source for this set is a woman between 18 and 29 years old in good health.

This clonotype was observed at least ten times. J is TRBJ2-2 and V is TRBV20-1; no clear D gene. This CDR3 has 13 amino acids. V was cut by 0 bases and J by 5 bases, with 7 bases left in between. CDR1 and CDR2 from the germline V gene are DFQATT and SNEGSKA (reference sequence). This CDR3 reads CSAREWRTGELFF. In nucleotides, the CDR3 is TGCAGTGCTAGAGAGTGGCGGACCGGGGAGCTGTTTTTT.

The genes are TRBV7-2 and TRBJ1-6; D uncertain. Germline lookup yields CDR1 SGHTA and CDR2 FQGNSA. CDR3 length: 17 amino acids. V gave up 2 bases and J gave up 6 bases, with 17 bases separating them. In DNA, the CDR3 is TGTGCCAGCAGCTTAAAGACGGGGAATTCTATTAATTCACCCCTCCACTTT. The encoded protein is CASSLKTGNSINSPLHF.

The genes are TRBV30 and TRBJ2-1; D is unresolved. The CDR3 extends over 11 amino acids. Trimming pared 1 base from V and 6 bases from J, leaving 4 bases between. Per the germline V gene, CDR1 is GTSNPN and CDR2 is SVGIG (reference sequence). DNA of the CDR3: TGTGCCTGGAGTGATCGCAATGAGCAGTTCTTC. Protein product: CAWSDRNEQFF.

The chain joins TRBV11-2 to TRBJ1-6; 7 nucleotides agree with TRBD1. V gave up 5 bases and J gave up 8 bases; unmatched junction bases: 6. Germline assignment: CDR1 SGHAT and CDR2 FQNNGV. This CDR3 spans 14 amino acids. The CDR3, as DNA: TGTGCCAGCAGCCGGGCAGGGGGGTATTCACCCCTCCACTTT. Translation: CASSRAGGYSPLHF.

The table lists this clonotype with many counts. The chain combines TRBV12-3 or TRBV12-4 with TRBJ2-3; D is perhaps TRBD1 or TRBD2 (6 bases each). Trimming shortened V by 3 bases and J by 2 bases, and 18 bases separated the two germline ends. CDR3 length: 17 amino acids. The CDR3 DNA reads as TGTGCCAGCAGTTTTAGCGGTATCGGGGGCTACACAGATACGCAGTATTTT. Its translation: CASSFSGIGGYTDTQYF.

The CDR3 here is CSVAGVWDQETQYF. CDR3 in DNA: TGCAGCGTTGCTGGGGTTTGGGACCAAGAGACCCAGTACTTC. The V and J genes are TRBV29-1 and TRBJ2-5; D remains ambiguous. The CDR3 consists of 14 residues. Germline V gives CDR1 SQVTM, CDR2 ANQGSEA. V dropped 4 bases and J dropped 0 bases, with 12 bases sitting between them.

This clonotype showed up just a few times. This rearrangement joins TRBV7-9 to TRBJ2-7; D remains unclear. The ends were cut back, 1 base at V and 0 bases at J, with 10 bases in the middle. The germline V gene has CDR1 SEHNR and CDR2 FQNEAQ (reference sequence). The CDR3 contains 15 residues. The CDR3 protein is CASSLGTLSSYEQYF. The CDR3 region has the DNA TGTGCCAGCAGCTTAGGGACCTTGAGCTCCTACGAGCAGTACTTC.